One T cell receptor beta chain is described in this entry. Its antigen has not been determined. Base qualities were left out, and no much larger clone turns up one base away. In Seattle, one collaborating source enrolled patients while the infection was active and tracked those patients longitudinally over the course of disease. Whole blood was collected in K2EDTA tubes by collaborating institutions according to the institutions' own protocols. Collaborator samples were shipped for TCRbeta analysis as frozen whole blood, isolated PBMCs, or DNA extracted from either sample type. TCRbeta CDR3 regions were amplified from genomic DNA by means of the immunoSEQ Assay, a bias-controlled multiplex PCR. Per the original workflow: Within the assay, amplification of reference gene primers was used to estimate how many nucleated cells each sample contained. Sequence reads were collapsed and filtered to measure the absolute abundance of every unique TCRbeta CDR3 rearrangement. For each sample, productive Simpson clonality was calculated by taking the square root of Simpson's diversity index across productive rearrangements. This is the immuneACCESS table as TCRdb keeps it, with only in-frame sequences that have V and J called. A part of the clones is gone; compared with another copy, unresolved V genes explain less than half, and the rest is unexplained. V, J and clone size are those of that table, while D and trimming were read from the DNA. This sample lists around 82,000 clones; roughly 90% were detected once. Of the sample, about 5.7% is held by the ten largest clones.

V gives up 0 bases and J gives up 8 bases, and the segment between their germline ends measures 13 bases. The CDR3 sequence holds 14 residues, the cysteine and phenylalanine included. Here the CDR3 DNA is all that survives: 42 bases in frame from base 1. CDR1 and CDR2 are read off the germline V gene as MNHEY and SVGAGI. The data derive from a study of blood T cell repertoires in COVID-19 (dated by TCRdb to between 2020 and 2021). In the study overall: Samples from collaborators originated in the United States, Italy and Spain and spanned both the acute and convalescent phases of COVID-19. The prospective study material was composed of cDNA or gDNA derived from T cells, B-cell-depleted T cells, or PBMCs. Deeply sampled blood TCRbeta repertoires from subjects exposed to, actively infected with, or recovered from COVID-19 were included in the dataset. The repertoires were released in a freely available public database intended as a resource for research on the immune response to SARS-CoV-2. The samples were drawn from the first 160 participants of the ongoing ImmuneRACE study and from over 950 subjects provided by 6 global collaborators. Nearly every sample came with metadata listing a de-identified subject ID, COVID-19 status, age in years and sex. Where available, HLA class I and class II types were obtained from metadata supplied by the sample provider rather than from assay-based typing.

Broader findings and caveats from the paper: The quantity of clinical and demographic metadata differed by source and by participant and was supplied without curation.

The sequence derives from a man older than 75 with COVID-19, enrolled during active disease. The chain employs TRBV6-5 and TRBJ1-2, and the D gene may be TRBD1, 6 bases matching. Sequencing was performed on peripheral blood. The CDR3 region has the sequence CASSYSRGRGGYTF. The DNA is TGTGCCAGCAGTTACTCGCGGGGGCGCGGAGGCTACACCTTC.